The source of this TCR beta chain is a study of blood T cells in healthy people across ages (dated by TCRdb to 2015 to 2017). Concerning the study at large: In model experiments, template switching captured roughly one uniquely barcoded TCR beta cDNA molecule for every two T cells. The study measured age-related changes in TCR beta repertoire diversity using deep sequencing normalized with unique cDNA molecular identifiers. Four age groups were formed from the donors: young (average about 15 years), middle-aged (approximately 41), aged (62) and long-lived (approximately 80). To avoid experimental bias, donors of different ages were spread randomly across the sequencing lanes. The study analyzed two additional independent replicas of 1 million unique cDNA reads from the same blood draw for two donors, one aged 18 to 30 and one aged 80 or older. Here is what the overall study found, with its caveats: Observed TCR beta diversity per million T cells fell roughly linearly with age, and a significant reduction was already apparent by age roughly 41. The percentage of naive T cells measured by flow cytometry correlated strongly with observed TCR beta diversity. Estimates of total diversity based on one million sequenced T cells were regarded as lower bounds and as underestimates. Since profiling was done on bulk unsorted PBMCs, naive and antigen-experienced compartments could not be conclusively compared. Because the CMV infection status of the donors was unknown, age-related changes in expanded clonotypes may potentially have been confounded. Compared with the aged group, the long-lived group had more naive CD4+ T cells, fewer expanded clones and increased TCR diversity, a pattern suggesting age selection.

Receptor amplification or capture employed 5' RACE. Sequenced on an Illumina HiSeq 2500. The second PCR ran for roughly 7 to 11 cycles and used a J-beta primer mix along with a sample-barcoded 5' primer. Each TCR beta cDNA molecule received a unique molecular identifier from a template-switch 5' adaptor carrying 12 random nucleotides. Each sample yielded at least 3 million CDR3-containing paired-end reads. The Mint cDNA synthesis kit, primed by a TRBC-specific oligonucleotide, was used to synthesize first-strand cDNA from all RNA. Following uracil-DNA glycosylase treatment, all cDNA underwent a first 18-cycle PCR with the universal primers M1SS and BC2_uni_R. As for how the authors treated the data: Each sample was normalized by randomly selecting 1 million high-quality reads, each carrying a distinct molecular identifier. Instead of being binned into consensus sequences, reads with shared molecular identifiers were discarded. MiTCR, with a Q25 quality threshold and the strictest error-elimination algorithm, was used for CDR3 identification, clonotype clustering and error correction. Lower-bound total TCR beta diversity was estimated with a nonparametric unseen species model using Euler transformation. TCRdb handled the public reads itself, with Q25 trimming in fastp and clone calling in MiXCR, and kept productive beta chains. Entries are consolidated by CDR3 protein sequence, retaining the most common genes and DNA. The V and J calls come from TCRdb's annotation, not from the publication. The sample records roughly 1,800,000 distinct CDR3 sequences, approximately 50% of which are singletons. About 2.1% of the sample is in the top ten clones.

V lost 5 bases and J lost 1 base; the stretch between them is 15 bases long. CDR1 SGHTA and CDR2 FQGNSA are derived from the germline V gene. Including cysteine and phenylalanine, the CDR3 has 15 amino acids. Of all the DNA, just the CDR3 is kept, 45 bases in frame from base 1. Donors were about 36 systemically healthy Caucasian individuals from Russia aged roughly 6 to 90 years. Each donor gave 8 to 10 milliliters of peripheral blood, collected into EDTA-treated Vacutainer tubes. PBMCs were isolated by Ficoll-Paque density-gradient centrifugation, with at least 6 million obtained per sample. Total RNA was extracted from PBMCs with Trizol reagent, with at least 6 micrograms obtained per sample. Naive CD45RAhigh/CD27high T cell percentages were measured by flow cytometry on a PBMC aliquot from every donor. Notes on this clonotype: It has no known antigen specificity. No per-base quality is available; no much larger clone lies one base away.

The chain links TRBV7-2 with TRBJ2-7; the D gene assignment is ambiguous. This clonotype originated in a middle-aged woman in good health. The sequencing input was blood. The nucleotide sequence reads TGTGCCAGCAGCCCGGACCAAATGACGTCCTACGAGCAGTACTTC. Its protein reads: CASSPDQMTSYEQYF.